The rows below give T cell receptor beta chains drawn from one sample of a study of cytomegalovirus exposure and HLA in healthy donors. Sequencing used immunoSEQ multiplex PCR; TCRdb keeps in-frame clones, though not all of them. The sample holds about 220,000 clones, roughly 75% seen once. Input material: PBMCs. Source of these receptors: a woman in her twenties or thirties in good health and CMV-seronegative. Each CDR3 is given with its conserved first and last residue. D genes are given only for firm matches. Some rows mark clone size as missing; the rest say once, few, many or name a class of expanded clone.

cdr3_nt cdr3_aa j_call clone_size d_call v_call
TGTGCCAGCAGCTCCAGGCGTCGGACAAGAGGCTACACCTTC CASSSRRRTRGYTF TRBJ1-2 once NA TRBV5-8
TGTGCCAGCGGTGGGAGGACAAACTATGGCTACACCTTC CASGGRTNYGYTF TRBJ1-2 NA NA TRBV4-1
TGTGCCAGCAGCGTGGGACAGGGCTTCGAAAAACTGTTTTTT CASSVGQGFEKLFF TRBJ1-4 NA TRBD1 TRBV5-4
TGTGCCAGCAGTGGGTATGGCAACACCGGGGAGCTGTTTTTT CASSGYGNTGELFF TRBJ2-2 NA NA TRBV25-1
TGTTCCATCACTCCGGGACAGGTCTATGGCTACACCTTC CSITPGQVYGYTF TRBJ1-2 NA TRBD1 TRBV7-9
TGTGCCAGCAGATTACAGGGGATGGAGACCCAGTACTTC CASRLQGMETQYF TRBJ2-5 NA TRBD1 TRBV11-2
TGTGCCAGCAGCTTAGAAGCGGGGAACACAGATACGCAGTATTTT CASSLEAGNTDTQYF TRBJ2-3 NA TRBD2 TRBV13
TGTGCCAGCAGCCCGGACGGTGGAGGGTCTGAAGCTTTCTTT CASSPDGGGSEAFF TRBJ1-1 NA NA TRBV7-9
TGCAGCGTTGAAGGTAGCGGGGGACGGGATTACGAGCAGTACTTC CSVEGSGGRDYEQYF TRBJ2-7 NA TRBD2 TRBV29-1
TGTGCCAGCAGCCCAAGACAGGTGCTCTCTGGAAACACCATATATTTT CASSPRQVLSGNTIYF TRBJ1-3 NA NA TRBV11-3
TGTGCCAGCAGCTTAAGACGGACTATGAACACTGAAGCTTTCTTT CASSLRRTMNTEAFF TRBJ1-1 NA NA TRBV7-8
TGCGCCAGCACGGACAGAGCTAACTATGGCTACACCTTC CASTDRANYGYTF TRBJ1-2 NA NA TRBV5-1